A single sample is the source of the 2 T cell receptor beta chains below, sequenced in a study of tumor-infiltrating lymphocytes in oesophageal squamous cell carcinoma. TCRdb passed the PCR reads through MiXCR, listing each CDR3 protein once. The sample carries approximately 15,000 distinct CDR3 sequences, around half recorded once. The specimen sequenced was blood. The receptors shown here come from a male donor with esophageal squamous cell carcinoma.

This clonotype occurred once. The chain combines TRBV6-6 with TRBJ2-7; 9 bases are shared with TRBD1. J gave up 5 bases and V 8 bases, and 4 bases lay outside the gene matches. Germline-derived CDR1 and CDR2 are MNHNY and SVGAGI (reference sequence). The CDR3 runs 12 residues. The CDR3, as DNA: TGTGCCAGCGGGGACAGGGTGAACGAGCAGTACTTC. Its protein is CASGDRVNEQYF.

CDR3 in DNA: TGTGCCAGCACGAGCGGGTCCTACAATGAGCAGTACTTC. Its translation: CASTSGSYNEQYF. The gene calls are TRBV7-6 and TRBJ2-5, with D possibly TRBD2 on 6 matching bases. V was cut by 7 bases and J by 11 bases, with 20 bases left in between. Germline values: CDR1 SGHVS, CDR2 FNYEAQ. CDR3 size: 13 residues. Filled out from reference TRBV7-6 and TRBJ2-5, the complete variable domain reads GAGVSQSPRYKVTKRGQDVALRCDPISGHVSLYWYRQALGQGPEFLTYFNYEAQQDKSGLPNDRFSAERPEGSISTLTIQRTEQRDSAMYRCASTSGSYNEQYFGPGTRLLVL.